This T cell receptor (beta chain) was recorded in a study of regulatory T cells in long-lasting Graves disease. Looking at the study overall: Antithyroid drug intake by newly diagnosed Graves' patients had lasted under 3 months.

V was trimmed by 0 bases and J by 6 bases, leaving 8 bases between them. CDR1 and CDR2 from the germline V gene are SGHTA and FQGTGA. This CDR3 is 13 amino acids long. Time point meaning: newly diagnosed GD, antithyroid drugs for less than 3 months. The TCR library was prepared using RNA isolated from PBMCs. The collection involved drawing roughly 9.1 milliliters of peripheral blood into EDTA tubes. Assembly of TCR beta libraries relied on iRepertoire HTBI primers together with Arm-PCR of CDR3 regions. TCRdb re-analysed the multiplex PCR reads in MiXCR, keeping a single row per CDR3 protein. The table shows approximately 490,000 distinct CDR3 sequences, with roughly 17% occurring only once. This clonotype has at least ten counts. The same sample was also used in a study of T cells in Graves' hyperthyroidism and ophthalmopathy.

Specimen: peripheral blood mononuclear cells (PBMCs), collected at new diagnosis, from a patient treated with antithyroid drugs. The rearrangement uses TRBV7-3 and TRBJ1-1; D gene unclear. The TCR was taken from a man aged 40-49 years with Graves disease. CDR3 in DNA: TGTGCCAGCAGCTTAACTAACAGCGCTGAAGCTTTCTTT. Its translation: CASSLTNSAEAFF.